The rows below give T cell receptor beta chains drawn from one sample of a study of blood T cells in healthy people across ages. Using its own MiXCR run on the 5' RACE reads, TCRdb lists one record per CDR3 protein. The sample shows around 690,000 distinct CDR3 sequences, roughly three fifths of them seen only once. Sequencing was done on a sample of blood. These receptors were obtained from a man between 60 and 75 years old in good health. The CDR3 runs from the conserved cysteine through the conserved F or W. Each record gives: clone size, J gene, D gene, V gene, CDR3 protein, CDR3 DNA. D genes are given only for firm matches. Rows may omit the clone size; those that give it use once, few, many or a size class.

abundance: -; j_gene: TRBJ2-1; d_gene: -; v_gene: TRBV5-1; CDR3aa: CASSLAVDNEQFF; CDR3nt: TGCGCCAGCAGCTTGGCCGTAGACAATGAGCAGTTCTTC
abundance: -; j_gene: TRBJ2-7; d_gene: TRBD2; v_gene: TRBV7-9; CDR3aa: CASSLLAGGVYNEQYF; CDR3nt: TGTGCCAGCAGCTTATTAGCGGGAGGCGTTTACAATGAGCAGTACTTC
abundance: -; j_gene: TRBJ2-5; d_gene: -; v_gene: TRBV5-1; CDR3aa: CASSFGGLGETQYF; CDR3nt: TGCGCCAGCAGCTTCGGGGGACTTGGCGAGACCCAGTACTTC
abundance: -; j_gene: TRBJ2-7; d_gene: -; v_gene: TRBV7-9; CDR3aa: CASSLALGGPYEQYF; CDR3nt: TGTGCCAGCAGCTTAGCGCTCGGGGGTCCCTACGAGCAGTACTTC
abundance: -; j_gene: TRBJ2-5; d_gene: -; v_gene: TRBV20-1; CDR3aa: CSARVGGLGETQYF; CDR3nt: TGCAGTGCTAGAGTTGGGGGATTGGGGGAGACCCAGTACTTC
abundance: -; j_gene: TRBJ2-5; d_gene: TRBD2; v_gene: TRBV27; CDR3aa: CASSSTTSGGETQYF; CDR3nt: TGTGCTAGCAGTTCCACGACTAGCGGGGGAGAGACCCAGTACTTC
abundance: -; j_gene: TRBJ2-6; d_gene: -; v_gene: TRBV19; CDR3aa: CASSIVRHGANVLTF; CDR3nt: TGTGCCAGTAGTATCGTTCGGCATGGGGCCAACGTCCTGACTTTC
abundance: few; j_gene: TRBJ2-1; d_gene: -; v_gene: TRBV29-1; CDR3aa: CSVVRQYNEQFF; CDR3nt: TGCAGCGTTGTGCGCCAATACAATGAGCAGTTCTTC
abundance: few; j_gene: TRBJ2-3; d_gene: -; v_gene: TRBV14; CDR3aa: CASSRDSGGGTDTQYF; CDR3nt: TGTGCCAGCAGCCGGGACAGCGGGGGCGGCACAGATACGCAGTATTTT
abundance: -; j_gene: TRBJ2-7; d_gene: TRBD1; v_gene: TRBV6-2/TRBV6-3; CDR3aa: CASSYTGGRLMKQYF; CDR3nt: TGTGCCAGCAGTTACACAGGGGGACGATTGATGAAGCAGTACTTC
abundance: -; j_gene: TRBJ2-5; d_gene: TRBD2; v_gene: TRBV4-1; CDR3aa: CASSQEPSGGVLGQTQYF; CDR3nt: TGCGCCAGCAGCCAAGAGCCTAGCGGGGGAGTACTAGGGCAGACCCAGTACTTC
abundance: few; j_gene: TRBJ2-6; d_gene: TRBD1; v_gene: TRBV27; CDR3aa: CASSLSGTGISGANVLTF; CDR3nt: TGTGCCAGCAGTCTTTCCGGGACAGGGATCTCTGGGGCCAACGTCCTGACTTTC
abundance: -; j_gene: TRBJ2-7; d_gene: -; v_gene: TRBV21-1; CDR3aa: CASSKGMGGQYF; CDR3nt: TGTGCCAGCAGCAAAGGTATGGGCGGGCAGTACTTC
abundance: few; j_gene: TRBJ1-2; d_gene: -; v_gene: TRBV9; CDR3aa: CASTPPNNYGYTF; CDR3nt: TGTGCCAGCACACCACCAAATAACTATGGCTACACCTTC
abundance: few; j_gene: TRBJ1-4; d_gene: -; v_gene: TRBV4-1; CDR3aa: CASSQFPRGVTEKLFF; CDR3nt: TGCGCCAGCAGCCAATTTCCCAGGGGTGTGACTGAAAAACTGTTTTTT
abundance: few; j_gene: TRBJ2-7; d_gene: -; v_gene: TRBV3-1; CDR3aa: CASSVGGDLRGQYF; CDR3nt: TGTGCCAGCAGCGTCGGGGGTGACCTGCGTGGACAGTACTTC
abundance: many; j_gene: TRBJ1-1; d_gene: -; v_gene: TRBV20-1; CDR3aa: CSALGPNTEAFF; CDR3nt: TGCAGTGCGCTGGGACCGAACACTGAAGCTTTCTTT
abundance: -; j_gene: TRBJ2-5; d_gene: -; v_gene: TRBV12-3/TRBV12-4; CDR3aa: CASSVSRGETQYF; CDR3nt: TGTGCCAGCAGTGTATCTAGAGGGGAGACCCAGTACTTC
abundance: -; j_gene: TRBJ2-6; d_gene: -; v_gene: TRBV15; CDR3aa: CATSRDRPGIGANVLTF; CDR3nt: TGTGCCACCAGCAGAGATCGCCCAGGGATAGGGGCCAACGTCCTGACTTTC
abundance: -; j_gene: TRBJ2-3; d_gene: TRBD2; v_gene: TRBV7-2; CDR3aa: CASSLQAGGGTDTQYF; CDR3nt: TGTGCCAGCAGCTTACAGGCGGGGGGGGGCACAGATACGCAGTATTTT
abundance: -; j_gene: TRBJ2-7; d_gene: -; v_gene: TRBV12-3/TRBV12-4; CDR3aa: CASSLQQGDEQYF; CDR3nt: TGTGCCAGCAGTTTACAACAGGGTGACGAGCAGTACTTC
abundance: few; j_gene: TRBJ2-5; d_gene: -; v_gene: TRBV5-1; CDR3aa: CASSLGIGGLQETQYF; CDR3nt: TGCGCCAGCAGCTTGGGTATTGGGGGACTCCAAGAGACCCAGTACTTC
abundance: -; j_gene: TRBJ2-1; d_gene: TRBD2; v_gene: TRBV20-1; CDR3aa: CSARAAGRGGRNEQFF; CDR3nt: TGCAGTGCTAGAGCAGCCGGGCGGGGGGGCCGTAATGAGCAGTTCTTC
abundance: -; j_gene: TRBJ2-3; d_gene: -; v_gene: TRBV12-3/TRBV12-4; CDR3aa: CASRKEGGTDTQYF; CDR3nt: TGTGCCAGCAGAAAGGAGGGGGGCACAGATACGCAGTATTTT
abundance: -; j_gene: TRBJ2-2; d_gene: TRBD1; v_gene: TRBV10-3; CDR3aa: CAISGDRERGGELFF; CDR3nt: TGTGCCATCAGCGGGGACAGGGAGAGAGGCGGGGAGCTGTTTTTT
abundance: -; j_gene: TRBJ2-2; d_gene: TRBD1; v_gene: TRBV7-6; CDR3aa: CASSQLGQENTGELFF; CDR3nt: TGTGCCAGCAGCCAGCTGGGACAGGAGAACACCGGGGAGCTGTTTTTT
abundance: few; j_gene: TRBJ1-4; d_gene: -; v_gene: TRBV7-9; CDR3aa: CASGPPATNEKLFF; CDR3nt: TGTGCCAGCGGTCCCCCCGCAACTAATGAAAAACTGTTTTTT
abundance: few; j_gene: TRBJ2-5; d_gene: -; v_gene: TRBV7-9; CDR3aa: CASSPGFRQETQYF; CDR3nt: TGTGCCAGCAGCCCCGGATTTCGCCAAGAGACCCAGTACTTC
abundance: once; j_gene: TRBJ2-5; d_gene: TRBD1; v_gene: TRBV12-3/TRBV12-4; CDR3aa: CASSFALLWTGEETQYF; CDR3nt: TGTGCCAGCAGTTTTGCCTTACTCTGGACAGGGGAAGAGACCCAGTACTTC
abundance: -; j_gene: TRBJ2-5; d_gene: -; v_gene: TRBV2; CDR3aa: CASIVAREQYF; CDR3nt: TGTGCCAGCATAGTTGCGCGTGAGCAGTACTTC
abundance: few; j_gene: TRBJ2-3; d_gene: TRBD2; v_gene: TRBV20-1; CDR3aa: CSALDQRGTTDTQYF; CDR3nt: TGCAGTGCTCTCGACCAGCGGGGGACCACAGATACGCAGTATTTT
abundance: -; j_gene: TRBJ2-3; d_gene: -; v_gene: TRBV4-3; CDR3aa: CASSQEALGGATQYF; CDR3nt: TGCGCCAGCAGCCAAGAAGCCCTTGGCGGGGCTACGCAGTATTTT
abundance: -; j_gene: TRBJ2-7; d_gene: -; v_gene: TRBV7-9; CDR3aa: CASSFVGIDEQYF; CDR3nt: TGTGCCAGCAGCTTCGTGGGGATCGACGAGCAGTACTTC
abundance: -; j_gene: TRBJ2-5; d_gene: -; v_gene: TRBV6-5; CDR3aa: CASSSSRETQYF; CDR3nt: TGTGCCAGCAGTTCCTCCAGGGAGACCCAGTACTTC
abundance: -; j_gene: TRBJ2-1; d_gene: TRBD2; v_gene: TRBV10-3; CDR3aa: CAIGDPGGRDNEQFF; CDR3nt: TGTGCCATCGGGGACCCGGGAGGACGAGACAATGAGCAGTTCTTC
abundance: -; j_gene: TRBJ2-7; d_gene: -; v_gene: TRBV28; CDR3aa: CASSPLGGPSYEQYF; CDR3nt: TGTGCCAGCAGCCCCCTGGGGGGACCCTCCTACGAGCAGTACTTC
abundance: -; j_gene: TRBJ1-2; d_gene: -; v_gene: TRBV6-1; CDR3aa: CASSIVWGQGNYGYTF; CDR3nt: TGTGCCAGCAGTATCGTGTGGGGCCAGGGGAACTATGGCTACACCTTC
abundance: -; j_gene: TRBJ2-1; d_gene: TRBD2; v_gene: TRBV5-1; CDR3aa: CASSLGASGAYNEQFF; CDR3nt: TGCGCCAGCAGCTTGGGAGCTAGCGGGGCCTACAATGAGCAGTTCTTC
abundance: -; j_gene: TRBJ1-5; d_gene: -; v_gene: TRBV10-3; CDR3aa: CAISDYDSSNQPQHF; CDR3nt: TGTGCCATCAGTGATTATGACAGTAGCAATCAGCCCCAGCATTTT
abundance: few; j_gene: TRBJ2-3; d_gene: -; v_gene: TRBV9; CDR3aa: CASSVATGVSTQYF; CDR3nt: TGTGCCAGCAGCGTAGCTACCGGGGTTAGTACGCAGTATTTT
abundance: -; j_gene: TRBJ2-7; d_gene: TRBD1; v_gene: TRBV5-1; CDR3aa: CASSWGGTGTGEQYF; CDR3nt: TGCGCCAGCAGCTGGGGAGGGACAGGGACGGGCGAGCAGTACTTC
abundance: -; j_gene: TRBJ2-2; d_gene: -; v_gene: TRBV7-2; CDR3aa: CASSLSPGFNTGELFF; CDR3nt: TGTGCCAGCAGCTTAAGTCCAGGGTTTAACACCGGGGAGCTGTTTTTT
abundance: -; j_gene: TRBJ1-2; d_gene: -; v_gene: TRBV4-1; CDR3aa: CASSQKFGAQGSGYGYTF; CDR3nt: TGCGCCAGCAGCCAAAAGTTCGGAGCCCAGGGGTCCGGCTATGGCTACACCTTC
abundance: -; j_gene: TRBJ1-1; d_gene: -; v_gene: TRBV20-1; CDR3aa: CSARRGDGRTEAFF; CDR3nt: TGCAGTGCTAGGAGAGGGGATGGGCGGACTGAAGCTTTCTTT
abundance: few; j_gene: TRBJ2-7; d_gene: TRBD1; v_gene: TRBV7-9; CDR3aa: CASSLGDSPPYEQYF; CDR3nt: TGTGCCAGCAGCCTCGGGGACAGCCCCCCCTACGAGCAGTACTTC
abundance: few; j_gene: TRBJ1-4; d_gene: -; v_gene: TRBV28; CDR3aa: CASSTGSRATNEKLFF; CDR3nt: TGTGCCAGCAGTACAGGGAGTCGTGCAACTAATGAAAAACTGTTTTTT